These 3 T cell receptor beta chains were sequenced from one sample in a study of cytomegalovirus exposure and HLA in healthy donors. Use of 60 Vbeta and 13 Jbeta primers characterized the PCR. The method was immunoSEQ multiplex PCR; TCRdb's version includes in-frame clones alone and lacks a portion of them. The table has under 150,000 clones, under 90% seen once. The sample comprised PBMCs. The receptor source for this set is a woman between 40 and 55 years old in good health and CMV-seronegative.

V usage is TRBV18 and J usage is TRBJ2-3, with a weak D call TRBD2 (5 bases). V shed 6 bases and J shed 0 bases, with 10 bases lying between them. The CDR3 has 14 residues. CDR1 is KGHSH, CDR2 LQKENI, per germline. The CDR3 sequence is CASSNSGSTDTQYF. The CDR3 bases are TGTGCCAGCTCTAACAGCGGAAGCACAGATACGCAGTATTTT.

A word on this clone: An end of the junction differs from the germline gene, which may be a read error. The chain is built from TRBV6-1 and TRBJ2-7, with 11 bases fitting TRBD2. Germline V gene sequence: CDR1 MNHNS, CDR2 SASEGT. This CDR3 spans 17 amino acids. CDR3 loop: CASREALAGGGRYEQYF. The DNA for the CDR3 is TGTGCCAGCCGTGAAGCGCTAGCGGGAGGTGGCCGCTACGAGCAGTACTTC.

The V gene is TRBV5-5, the J gene TRBJ1-1; D possibly corresponds to TRBD1 (5 bases). This CDR3 region has 15 residues. Trimming removed 4 bases at V and 2 bases at J, with 15 bases between. Germline CDR1 is SGHKS and CDR2 is YYEKEE (reference sequence). CDR3 amino acids: CASSHASRVNTEAFF. The CDR3 bases are TGTGCCAGCAGCCACGCCTCCAGGGTTAACACTGAAGCTTTCTTT.